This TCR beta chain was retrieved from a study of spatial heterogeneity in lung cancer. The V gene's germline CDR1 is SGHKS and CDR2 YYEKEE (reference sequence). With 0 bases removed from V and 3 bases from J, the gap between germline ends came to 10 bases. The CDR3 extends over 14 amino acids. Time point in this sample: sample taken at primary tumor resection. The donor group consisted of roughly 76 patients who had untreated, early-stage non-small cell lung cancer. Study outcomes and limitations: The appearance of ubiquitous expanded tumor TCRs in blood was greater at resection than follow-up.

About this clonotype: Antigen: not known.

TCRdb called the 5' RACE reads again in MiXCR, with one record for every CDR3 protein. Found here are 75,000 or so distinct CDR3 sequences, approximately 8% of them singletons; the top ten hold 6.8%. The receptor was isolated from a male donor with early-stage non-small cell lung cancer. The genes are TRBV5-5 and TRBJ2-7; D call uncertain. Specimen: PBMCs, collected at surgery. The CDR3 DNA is TGTGCCAGCAGCTTGGTCCCAGAAAACTACGAGCAGTACTTC. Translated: CASSLVPENYEQYF. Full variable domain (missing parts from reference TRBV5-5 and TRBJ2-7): DAGVTQSPTHLIKTRGQQVTLRCSPISGHKSVSWYQQVLGQGPQFIFQYYEKEERGRGNFPDRFSARQFPNYSSELNVNALLLGDSALYLCASSLVPENYEQYFGPGTRLTVT.